This T cell receptor beta chain was recorded in a study of CD8+ T cells in alopecia areata. Study overall: At a dose of 5 to 10 mg twice daily, oral tofacitinib was given to treated patients.

The CDR3 runs 11 residues. Trimming pared 4 bases from V and 8 bases from J, leaving 8 bases between. Germline V CDR1 and CDR2: SNHLY, FYNNEI. Reverse transcribed after extraction, RNA yielded cDNA as the sequencing template. Libraries were prepared by immunoSEQ multiplex PCR; TCRdb keeps only in-frame clonotypes and omits some of them. The table includes 150,000 to 200,000 clones, roughly 60% detected once. The sample's treatment: oral pan-JAK inhibitor, 5-10 mg twice daily. The clonotype was recovered from a human donor with alopecia areata. Material: CD4+ T cells sorted from blood, obtained at week 24, from a patient treated with tofacitinib. The chain has TRBV2 and TRBJ1-1; no clear D gene. The CDR3 nucleotides are TGTGCCAGCAGTGCTGGGCGGGAAGCTTTCTTT. Translating it yields CASSAGREAFF. The variable domain in full, completed from reference TRBV2 and TRBJ1-1, reads EPEVTQTPSHQVTQMGQEVILRCVPISNHLYFYWYRQILGQKVEFLVSFYNNEISEKSEIFDDQFSVERPDGSNFTLKIRSTKLEDSAMYFCASSAGREAFFGQGTRLTVV.